These T cell receptor beta chains were read from a single sample in a study of graft-versus-host responses after intestinal transplantation. Repertoires were generated with immunoSEQ multiplex PCR, while TCRdb's copy carries only in-frame clones and drops some. The table shows under 95,000 clones, with roughly four fifths occurring only once. These receptors have no identified antigens. This material consisted of unstimulated CD4+ T cells sorted from spleen or lymph node cells, taken before intestinal transplant. Every receptor here comes from a human donor who received an intestinal transplant. Each CDR3 is given with its conserved first and last residue. Fields, in order: J gene, clone size, V gene, D gene, CDR3 protein, CDR3 DNA. A D gene is named only where the DNA matches it firmly. Rows give clone size only sometimes, using once, few, many, or a class for an expanded clone.

TRBJ2-7,NA,TRBV7-8,TRBD1,CASSWTGTTYEQYF,TGTGCCAGCAGCTGGACAGGGACCACCTACGAGCAGTACTTC
TRBJ1-2,NA,TRBV28,NA,CASRKDSFYGYTF,TGTGCCAGCAGGAAGGACTCTTTCTATGGCTACACCTTC
TRBJ2-7,NA,TRBV5-1,TRBD2,CASRGPGGAEQYF,TGCGCCAGCAGGGGACCGGGGGGGGCCGAGCAGTACTTC
TRBJ1-5,NA,TRBV19,TRBD1,CASSSRQGGVGGNQPQHF,TGTGCCAGTAGTTCAAGACAGGGCGGGGTGGGAGGCAATCAGCCCCAGCATTTT
TRBJ2-3,once,TRBV5-1,TRBD1,CASSLPSTGSTDTQYF,TGCGCCAGCAGTTTGCCCTCGACAGGGTCCACAGATACGCAGTATTTT
TRBJ2-2,NA,TRBV6-1,NA,CASSVRLNTGELFF,TGTGCCAGCAGTGTGAGGTTGAACACCGGGGAGCTGTTTTTT
TRBJ1-2,NA,TRBV7-9,NA,CASSLAGPNYGYTF,TGTGCCAGCAGCTTGGCAGGGCCCAACTATGGCTACACCTTC
TRBJ2-7,NA,TRBV29-1,NA,CSVDRGDSYEQYF,TGCAGCGTTGACAGGGGAGACTCCTACGAGCAGTACTTC
TRBJ2-3,NA,TRBV27,TRBD2,CASSPAGGRASPDTQYF,TGTGCCAGCAGCCCTGCGGGAGGGCGGGCTAGCCCAGATACGCAGTATTTT
TRBJ1-1,NA,TRBV2,TRBD1,CASRTLEGARAFF,TGTGCCAGCAGGACCTTGGAGGGGGCGCGCGCTTTCTTT
TRBJ1-5,NA,TRBV6-5,NA,CASNPGGEGQPQHF,TGTGCCAGCAACCCGGGGGGGGAGGGGCAGCCCCAGCATTTT
TRBJ1-6,NA,TRBV5-1,NA,CASSLVPGNSPLHF,TGCGCCAGCAGCTTGGTGCCAGGGAATTCACCCCTCCACTTT
TRBJ2-1,NA,TRBV6-1,NA,CASSEVGLAGLEFF,TGTGCCAGCAGTGAGGTGGGCCTGGCGGGATTGGAGTTCTTC
TRBJ2-2,NA,TRBV7-7,NA,CASSLLVTGELFF,TGTGCCAGCAGCTTACTAGTCACCGGGGAGCTGTTTTTT
TRBJ2-5,once,TRBV2,NA,CASSVQETQYF,TGTGCCAGCAGCGTTCAAGAGACCCAGTACTTC
TRBJ2-3,once,TRBV6-5,TRBD2,CASAFGTIQDTQYF,TGTGCCAGTGCGTTCGGGACTATACAAGATACGCAGTATTTT
TRBJ1-5,NA,TRBV19,TRBD1,CASSGGQGVNQPQHF,TGTGCCAGTAGTGGGGGACAGGGGGTTAATCAGCCCCAGCATTTT
TRBJ2-2,NA,TRBV18,NA,CASSTLDTGELFF,TGTGCCAGCTCCACTCTAGACACCGGGGAGCTGTTTTTT
TRBJ2-5,NA,TRBV4-1,TRBD2,CASSPRLAGETQYF,TGCGCCAGCAGCCCCAGACTAGCGGGCGAGACCCAGTACTTC
TRBJ2-1,NA,TRBV9,TRBD2,CASTRAGGAHEQFF,TGTGCCAGCACCAGAGCGGGGGGGGCCCATGAGCAGTTCTTC
TRBJ1-1,NA,TRBV10-3,TRBD1,CAITRQGTTEAFF,TGTGCCATCACTCGACAGGGGACCACTGAAGCTTTCTTT
TRBJ1-2,once,TRBV20-1,TRBD1,CSARTGNVYTF,TGCAGCGCTAGGACAGGCAATGTCTACACCTTC
TRBJ1-1,few,TRBV6-1,NA,CASSNDGHRAFF,TGTGCCAGCTCCAACGACGGACATCGAGCTTTCTTT
TRBJ2-3,NA,TRBV29-1,TRBD1,CSVLDRGFMTGLGDTQYF,TGCAGCGTTTTGGACAGGGGTTTCATGACGGGATTAGGCGATACGCAGTATTTT
TRBJ1-4,NA,TRBV5-1,NA,CASSLESPEKLFF,TGCGCCAGCAGCTTGGAGAGTCCGGAAAAACTGTTTTTT
TRBJ2-7,NA,TRBV5-4,TRBD2,CASSPGTSGGLGEQYF,TGTGCCAGCAGCCCTGGGACTAGCGGGGGTTTGGGCGAGCAGTACTTC
TRBJ2-2,NA,TRBV7-3,NA,CASSARGELFF,TGTGCCAGCAGCGCCCGGGGGGAGCTGTTTTTT
TRBJ1-4,NA,TRBV4-1,NA,CASSQPTGSNEKLFF,TGCGCCAGCAGCCAACCCACAGGGAGTAATGAAAAACTGTTTTTT
TRBJ1-1,NA,TRBV7-3,NA,CASSLGGIFAEAFF,TGTGCCAGCAGCTTGGGGGGTATTTTCGCTGAAGCTTTCTTT
TRBJ2-3,NA,TRBV4-2,TRBD2,CASSQGSSGGTDTQYF,TGTGCCAGCAGCCAAGGTAGTAGCGGGGGCACAGATACGCAGTATTTT
TRBJ2-1,once,TRBV19,TRBD2,CASSIRGLAASSYNEQFF,TGTGCCAGTAGTATAAGGGGACTAGCGGCAAGCTCCTACAATGAGCAGTTCTTC
TRBJ2-3,NA,TRBV2,NA,CASSTENTDTQYF,TGTGCCAGCAGCACAGAAAACACAGATACGCAGTATTTT
TRBJ2-1,once,TRBV7-9,NA,CASSPRALSHNEQFF,TGTGCCAGCAGCCCGCGGGCTCTATCCCACAATGAGCAGTTCTTC
TRBJ2-1,NA,TRBV2,TRBD2,CASRAGLPLHNEQFF,TGTGCCAGCAGAGCGGGACTACCGCTTCACAATGAGCAGTTCTTC
TRBJ2-1,NA,TRBV5-1,NA,CASSFFSGSEQEQFF,TGCGCCAGCAGCTTTTTTTCTGGGTCAGAACAGGAGCAGTTCTTC
TRBJ2-4,NA,TRBV28,TRBD2,CASSYPRTSGIAKNIQYF,TGTGCCAGCAGTTATCCCCGGACTAGCGGGATAGCCAAAAACATTCAGTACTTC
TRBJ2-1,NA,TRBV6-5,TRBD1,CASSYPGQGFTEQFF,TGTGCCAGCAGTTACCCGGGACAGGGTTTCACTGAGCAGTTCTTC
TRBJ1-5,NA,TRBV7-8,NA,CASSREDNSNQPQHF,TGTGCCAGCAGCCGAGAGGACAACAGCAATCAGCCCCAGCATTTT
TRBJ2-2,NA,TRBV11-3,TRBD2,CASSLTGGTGELFF,TGTGCCAGCAGCTTAACGGGAGGCACCGGGGAGCTGTTTTTT